The 15 T cell receptor beta chains presented below share a single source sample, sequenced in a study of OX40 agonist ivuxolimab in advanced cancers. Assay used: immunoSEQ multiplex PCR; TCRdb lists only in-frame clones, some missing. The sample includes approximately 49,000 clones, under 90% seen only once; the top ten take almost 6.5%. Source: CD4+ or CD8+ T cells sorted from blood, taken in a trial of the OX40 agonist ivuxolimab. The receptors derive from an adult with an advanced solid tumor such as melanoma, head and neck, liver or kidney cancer.

This rearrangement joins TRBV4-1 to TRBJ1-1; D not resolved. Germline V gene data show CDR1 as MGHRA and CDR2 as YSYEKL. V was pared by 4 bases and J by 1 base, with 13 bases between. CDR3 length: 15 residues. CDR3 sequence (DNA): TGCGCCAGCAGCCTGTCGCCCACCCCGAACACTGAAGCTTTCTTT. It translates to CASSLSPTPNTEAFF.

The chain is built from TRBV7-2 and TRBJ1-6, with TRBD1 as a possible D gene (5 bases). Trimming pared 5 bases from V and 3 bases from J, leaving 17 bases between. The V gene's germline CDR1 is SGHTA and CDR2 FQGNSA. The CDR3 spans 17 residues. The DNA of the CDR3 is TGTGCCAGCAGCCCCCTACCGACAGTGAACTATAATTCACCCCTCCACTTT. This codes for CASSPLPTVNYNSPLHF.

The rearrangement uses TRBV6-5 and TRBJ2-7, with D tentatively TRBD2 (6 bases). The length of the CDR3 is 13 residues. Germline lookup yields CDR1 MNHEY and CDR2 SVGAGI. V lost 5 bases and J 3 bases, leaving 11 bases between the germline ends. In DNA, the CDR3 is TGTGCCAGCAGTCTCGGGACTCTCTACGAGCAGTACTTC. It yields the protein CASSLGTLYEQYF.

The V gene is TRBV28, the J gene TRBJ2-7; 12 bases line up with TRBD1. This CDR3 contains 15 residues. V trimming: 5 bases; J trimming: 6 bases; junction bases outside the gene matches: 8. Germline CDR1 and CDR2: MDHEN and SYDVKM. The CDR3 bases are TGTGCCAGCAGTGAATCGGGACAGGGGGCTTTCGAGCAGTACTTC. Encoded protein: CASSESGQGAFEQYF.

The V call is TRBV5-6, the J call TRBJ2-1; D unresolved. Trimming stripped 5 bases from V and 0 bases from J, with 9 bases between. Looked up from germline, CDR1 is SGHDT and CDR2 is YYEEEE. CDR3 length equals 14 residues. The CDR3 nucleotides read TGTGCCAGCAGTCCAGACATCTCCTACAATGAGCAGTTCTTC. It encodes CASSPDISYNEQFF.

The chain carries TRBV27 and TRBJ2-7; D not certain. Germline lookup yields CDR1 MNHEY and CDR2 SMNVEV (reference sequence). V dropped 2 bases and J dropped 4 bases, with 3 bases sitting between them. This CDR3 is 11 amino acids long. In DNA form, the CDR3 reads TGTGCCAGCAGTTTAGGGTACGAGCAGTACTTC. The encoded protein is CASSLGYEQYF.

This clone has just a few counts. This chain uses TRBV7-8 with TRBJ2-2; D not certain. CDR3 length: 12 residues. The V end lost 3 bases, the J end lost 13 bases, and 12 bases lay between the germline ends. Germline CDR1 is SGHVS and CDR2 is FQNEAQ. The CDR3 sequence: CASSLPSARLFF. Here the CDR3 DNA reads TGTGCCAGCAGCTTGCCTTCTGCACGGCTGTTTTTT.

V usage is TRBV2 and J usage is TRBJ2-3; unclear D gene. Between the trimmed V and J ends, which lost 7 bases and 6 bases, there was a span of 11 bases. Germline V gene lookup returns CDR1 SNHLY and CDR2 FYNNEI. The CDR3 is 12 residues long. DNA of the CDR3: TGTGCCAGCATCCTCTGGGCGGATACGCAGTATTTT. Its protein is CASILWADTQYF.

Relative to its sample, this clone is medium-sized. V gene TRBV15 combines with J gene TRBJ1-4, with D uncertain. In germline, CDR1 is LNHNV, CDR2 YYDKDF (reference sequence). Trimming took 5 bases from V and 5 from J, leaving 9 bases between them. The CDR3 is 13 amino acids. The chain's CDR3 is CATSSSPNEKLFF. The DNA for the CDR3 is TGTGCCACCAGCTCCAGTCCCAATGAAAAACTGTTTTTT.

The chain employs TRBV11-2 and TRBJ2-5, with D perhaps matching TRBD1 or TRBD2 (5 bases each). Germline loops: CDR1 SGHAT, CDR2 FQNNGV. Trimming removed 4 bases at V and 7 bases at J, with 10 bases between. The CDR3 runs 12 residues. In nucleotides, the CDR3 is TGTGCCAGCAGCTGGACTGGGGGGACCCAGTACTTC. This translates into CASSWTGGTQYF.

In this sample, this clone turned up a few times. The V call is TRBV28, the J call TRBJ2-3; tentative D call: TRBD2 (5 bases). V was clipped by 7 bases and J by 5 bases, with 10 bases between them. The CDR3 is made up of 12 amino acids. From germline, CDR1 is MDHEN and CDR2 SYDVKM. The CDR3 sequence is CASKPGIDTQYF. The CDR3 region has the DNA TGTGCCAGCAAACCGGGAATAGATACGCAGTATTTT.

The chain has TRBV2 and TRBJ2-1, with TRBD2 as a possible D gene (6 bases). This CDR3 has 15 residues. V lost 10 bases, J lost 4 bases, and 20 bases lay in between. The germline CDR1 and CDR2 sequences are SNHLY and FYNNEI. Written as DNA, the CDR3 is TGTGCCACCCAGTTGGTAGCGGATTCGTACAATGAGCAGTTCTTC. This encodes CATQLVADSYNEQFF.

The V call is TRBV15, the J call TRBJ1-1, with 7 bases lining up with TRBD1. Germline CDR1 LNHNV, CDR2 YYDKDF (reference sequence). CDR3 length: 14 residues. J lost 4 bases, V lost 3 bases, and 5 bases had no gene match. The CDR3 is CATSSYRGVTEAFF. In DNA form, the CDR3 reads TGTGCCACCAGCAGTTACAGGGGCGTCACTGAAGCTTTCTTT. The full variable domain, with the rest looked up from reference TRBV15 and TRBJ1-1, is DAMVIQNPRYQVTQFGKPVTLSCSQTLNHNVMYWYQQKSSQAPKLLFHYYDKDFNNEADTPDNFQSRRPNTSFCFLDIRSPGLGDTAMYLCATSSYRGVTEAFFGQGTRLTVV.

The V and J genes are TRBV7-7 and TRBJ2-2, with D unresolved. The germline V gene encodes CDR1 SSHAT and CDR2 FNYEAQ (reference sequence). Trimming took off 1 base at V and 2 bases at J, with 8 bases between the two ends. There are 15 residues in the CDR3. CDR3 amino acids: CASSLDPVNTGELFF. The DNA for the CDR3 is TGTGCCAGCAGCTTAGACCCGGTTAACACCGGGGAGCTGTTTTTT.

The V gene is TRBV28, the J gene TRBJ2-3; D is uncertain. Deletions cut 3 bases from V and 10 bases from J, with 14 bases between. CDR3 length equals 13 residues. Germline values: CDR1 MDHEN, CDR2 SYDVKM. The CDR3 region has the DNA TGTGCCAGCAGTTTGTCCGTCGGATGGGCGCAGTATTTT. This encodes CASSLSVGWAQYF.